This is a list of T cell receptor beta chains from one sample in a study of T-cell memory formation after mild COVID-19. From the 5' RACE reads, TCRdb called clonotypes with MiXCR, one entry per CDR3 protein. The top ten hold around 9.2% of the sample, which has 450,000 or so distinct CDR3 sequences, around 19% seen once. Sequenced: PBMCs or a T cell subset sorted from them (not recorded which). The receptor source for this set is an adult woman who had mild COVID-19 (a few samples of this study predate the infection). Cell type and time point are not known. CDR3s leave out the opening cysteine and the closing phenylalanine or tryptophan.

J,length,V,CDR3
TRBJ1-4,12,TRBV5-5,ASSLRITNEKLF
TRBJ1-5,13,TRBV2,ASSEDWTGYQPQH
TRBJ1-4,14,TRBV4-1,ASSQDRGGGVEKLF
TRBJ1-3,15,TRBV5-4,ASSPGGPLLSGNTIY
TRBJ2-1,11,TRBV29-1,SVDRGLYDEQF
TRBJ2-5,12,TRBV6-5,ASSYSPRGETQY
TRBJ2-2,10,TRBV24-1,ATSRLSGELF
TRBJ2-4,13,TRBV12-3/TRBV12-4,ASSLTSSGRNIQY
TRBJ2-3,13,TRBV29-1,SVVWDRGKSDTQY
TRBJ1-1,12,TRBV7-9,ASNQQGSNTEAF
TRBJ1-2,12,TRBV5-1,ASSWSDRANGYT
TRBJ2-1,16,TRBV12-3/TRBV12-4,ASSLEGLAGDMYNEQF
TRBJ1-5,14,TRBV12-3/TRBV12-4,ASSFGRRFSNQPQH
TRBJ2-3,14,TRBV20-1,SARRPGLTLTDTQY
TRBJ2-5,15,TRBV7-9,ASSLGRGAGKSETQY
TRBJ2-3,12,TRBV3-1,ASSRETSRDTQY
TRBJ2-5,12,TRBV5-1,ASSLTPDRVTQY
TRBJ2-7,13,TRBV12-3/TRBV12-4,ASSQTSGSLSEQY
TRBJ2-7,14,TRBV12-3/TRBV12-4,ASSSDGTSAFYEQY
TRBJ2-5,12,TRBV3-1,ASSQDAVQETQY
TRBJ2-4,11,TRBV6-5,ASSSGLGNIQY
TRBJ1-2,12,TRBV12-3/TRBV12-4,ASSLGSSSYGYT
TRBJ2-7,13,TRBV12-3/TRBV12-4,ASSQGHTNSYEQY
TRBJ2-5,13,TRBV6-1,ASSEVSGSGETQY
TRBJ2-7,12,TRBV3-1,ASSPYSGSYEQY
TRBJ2-7,14,TRBV5-1,ASSSPRDRTSYEQY
TRBJ1-2,17,TRBV4-2,ASSHQKDIGTGINYGYT
TRBJ2-4,16,TRBV3-1,ASSQSSGWGGGKNIQY
TRBJ1-3,12,TRBV10-3,AISEDARGNTIY
TRBJ2-1,15,TRBV4-1,ASSPRGLAEVYNEQF
TRBJ1-1,14,TRBV19,ASSIRTGTRNTEAF
TRBJ2-1,14,TRBV11-2,ASSPNTGRRNNEQF
TRBJ2-2,12,TRBV5-1,ASSLLAAPGELF
TRBJ2-1,13,TRBV9,ASSPTGSAYNEQF
TRBJ2-5,15,TRBV7-9,ASSPGLAGVVSETQY
TRBJ1-1,12,TRBV5-1,ASSLGKTGSEAF
TRBJ2-1,13,TRBV5-1,ASSRGLAGNNEQF
TRBJ2-2,14,TRBV25-1,ASSETDRVNTGELF
TRBJ2-1,10,TRBV7-9,ASSSQGWEQF
TRBJ1-6,13,TRBV6-5,ASSYSAGFNSPLH
TRBJ1-1,13,TRBV24-1,ATSVGQGTNTEAF
TRBJ2-6,16,TRBV3-1,ASSRRVGPNSGANVLT
TRBJ2-2,14,TRBV7-9,ASSPLLSENTGELF
TRBJ2-7,15,TRBV12-3/TRBV12-4,ASTPLAGADRADEQY
TRBJ2-7,10,TRBV7-9,ASSQGLREQY
TRBJ1-1,11,TRBV7-6,ASSASGGSEAF
TRBJ2-5,13,TRBV5-1,ASSLVAGLFETQY
TRBJ1-1,13,TRBV12-3/TRBV12-4,ASSSRAGMGTEAF
TRBJ1-1,10,TRBV6-5,ASTLQGGEAF
TRBJ1-2,13,TRBV14,ASSQDGRVIYGYT
TRBJ2-1,11,TRBV14,ASSQDWRTPQL